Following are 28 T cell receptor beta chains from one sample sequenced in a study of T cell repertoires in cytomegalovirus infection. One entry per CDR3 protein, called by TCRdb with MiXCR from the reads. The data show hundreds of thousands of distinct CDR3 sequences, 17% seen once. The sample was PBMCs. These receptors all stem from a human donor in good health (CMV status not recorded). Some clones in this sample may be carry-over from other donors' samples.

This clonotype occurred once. The chain's CDR3 is CASKFPGHPRGFF. CDR3 nucleotide sequence: TGTGCCAGCAAATTTCCGGGACACCCACGCGGGTTCTTC. V and J are TRBV12-3 or TRBV12-4 and TRBJ2-1, with a weak D call TRBD1 (6 bases). The CDR3 contains 13 residues. V gave up 7 bases and J gave up 15 bases, with 22 bases separating them.

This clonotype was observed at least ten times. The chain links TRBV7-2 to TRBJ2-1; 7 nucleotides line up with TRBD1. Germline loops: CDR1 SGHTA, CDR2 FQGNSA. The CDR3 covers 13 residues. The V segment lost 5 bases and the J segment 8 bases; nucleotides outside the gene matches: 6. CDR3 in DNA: TGTGCCAGCAGCACATACACAGGGGATGAGCAGTTCTTC. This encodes CASSTYTGDEQFF.

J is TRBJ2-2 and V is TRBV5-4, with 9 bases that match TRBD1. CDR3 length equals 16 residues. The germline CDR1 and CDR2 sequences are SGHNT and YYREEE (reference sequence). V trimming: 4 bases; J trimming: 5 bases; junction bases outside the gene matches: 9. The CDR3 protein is CASSPTGTGYTGELFF. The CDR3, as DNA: TGTGCCAGCAGCCCGACCGGGACAGGGTATACCGGGGAGCTGTTTTTT.

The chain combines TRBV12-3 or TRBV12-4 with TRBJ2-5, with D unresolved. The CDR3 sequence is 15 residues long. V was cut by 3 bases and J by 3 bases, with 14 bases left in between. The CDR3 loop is CASSFSRVLKETQYF. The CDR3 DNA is TGTGCCAGCAGTTTCTCTCGGGTTCTGAAAGAGACCCAGTACTTC.

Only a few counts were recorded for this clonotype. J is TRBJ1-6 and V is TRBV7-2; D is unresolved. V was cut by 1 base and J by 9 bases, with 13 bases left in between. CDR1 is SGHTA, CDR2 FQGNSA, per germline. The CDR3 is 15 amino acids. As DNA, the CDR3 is TGTGCCAGCAGCTTAGAAAAGGGTTTTCGTTCACCCCTCCACTTT. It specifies CASSLEKGFRSPLHF.

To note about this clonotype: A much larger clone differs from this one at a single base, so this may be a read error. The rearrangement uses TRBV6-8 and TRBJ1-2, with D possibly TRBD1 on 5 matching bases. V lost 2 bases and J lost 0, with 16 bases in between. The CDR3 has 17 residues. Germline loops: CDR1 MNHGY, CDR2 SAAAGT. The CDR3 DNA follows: TGTGCCAGCAGTTACACATCCACGAGGGGAACTAACTATGGCTACACCTTC. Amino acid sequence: CASSYTSTRGTNYGYTF.

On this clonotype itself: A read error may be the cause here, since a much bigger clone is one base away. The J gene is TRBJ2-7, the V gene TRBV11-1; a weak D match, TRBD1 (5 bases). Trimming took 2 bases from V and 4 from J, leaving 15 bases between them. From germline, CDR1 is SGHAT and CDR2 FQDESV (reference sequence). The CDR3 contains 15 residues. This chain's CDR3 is CASSLHQGLVYEQYF. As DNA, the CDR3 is TGTGCCAGCAGCTTACACCAGGGATTGGTGTACGAGCAGTACTTC.

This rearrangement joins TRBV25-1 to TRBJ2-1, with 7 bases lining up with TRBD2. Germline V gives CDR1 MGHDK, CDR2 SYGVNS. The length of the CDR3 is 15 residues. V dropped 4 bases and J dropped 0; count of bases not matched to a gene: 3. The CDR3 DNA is TGTGCCAGCAGTGCCCCTAGCGGCTCCTACAATGAGCAGTTCTTC. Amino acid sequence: CASSAPSGSYNEQFF.

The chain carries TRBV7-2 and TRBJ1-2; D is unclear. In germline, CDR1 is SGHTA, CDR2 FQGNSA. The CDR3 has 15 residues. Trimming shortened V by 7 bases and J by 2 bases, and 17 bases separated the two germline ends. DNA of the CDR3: TGTGCCAGCACCGCGGAGAGGGCAACAAACTATGGCTACACCTTC. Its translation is CASTAERATNYGYTF.

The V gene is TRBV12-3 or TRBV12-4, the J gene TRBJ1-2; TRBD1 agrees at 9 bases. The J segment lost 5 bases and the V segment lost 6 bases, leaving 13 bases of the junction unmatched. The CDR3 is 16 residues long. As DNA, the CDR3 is TGTGCCAGCAGCCCCTCGACAGGGGGTAGTCGGTATGGCTACACCTTC. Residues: CASSPSTGGSRYGYTF.

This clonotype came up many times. This CDR3 is CASSPLAGGSTEAFF. The DNA of the CDR3 is TGTGCCAGCAGTCCTTTGGCAGGGGGTAGCACTGAAGCTTTCTTT. This chain joins TRBV6-5 and TRBJ1-1; 7 nucleotides match TRBD1. V gave up 5 bases and J gave up 4 bases; unmatched junction bases: 10. CDR3 length equals 15 residues. The germline CDR1 and CDR2 sequences are MNHEY and SVGAGI.

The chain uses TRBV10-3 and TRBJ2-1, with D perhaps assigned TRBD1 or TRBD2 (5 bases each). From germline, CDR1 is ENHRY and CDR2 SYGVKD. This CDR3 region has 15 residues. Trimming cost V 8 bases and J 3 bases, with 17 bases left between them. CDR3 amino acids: CAIGPGRGGYNEQFF. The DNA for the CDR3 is TGTGCCATCGGACCGGGTCGGGGCGGCTACAATGAGCAGTTCTTC.

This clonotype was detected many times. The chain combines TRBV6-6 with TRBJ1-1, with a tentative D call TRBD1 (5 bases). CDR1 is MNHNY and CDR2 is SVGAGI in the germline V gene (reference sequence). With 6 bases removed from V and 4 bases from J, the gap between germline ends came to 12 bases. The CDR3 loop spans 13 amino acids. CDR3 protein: CASRKGEGTEAFF. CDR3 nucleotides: TGTGCCAGCAGGAAAGGGGAAGGCACTGAAGCTTTCTTT.

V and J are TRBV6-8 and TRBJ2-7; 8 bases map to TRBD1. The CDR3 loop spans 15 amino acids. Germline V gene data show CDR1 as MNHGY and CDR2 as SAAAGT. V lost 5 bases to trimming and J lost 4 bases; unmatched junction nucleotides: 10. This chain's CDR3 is CASSRARTGRYEQYF. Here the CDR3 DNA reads TGTGCCAGCAGTCGAGCTAGGACAGGGAGATACGAGCAGTACTTC.

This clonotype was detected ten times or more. DNA of the CDR3: TGCAGTGCTAGTTACGCGGGGGGATACAATGAGCAGTTCTTC. As protein: CSASYAGGYNEQFF. The chain couples TRBV20-1 to TRBJ2-1, with TRBD2 matching 8 bases. CDR1 and CDR2 (germline): DFQATT, SNEGSKA (reference sequence). Trimming at V came to 3 bases and at J to 4 bases, leaving 5 bases not matched to a gene. This CDR3 contains 14 residues.

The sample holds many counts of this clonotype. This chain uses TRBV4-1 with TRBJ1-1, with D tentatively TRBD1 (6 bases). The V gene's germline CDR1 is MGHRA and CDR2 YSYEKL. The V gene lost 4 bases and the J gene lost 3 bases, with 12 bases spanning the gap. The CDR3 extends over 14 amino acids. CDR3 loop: CASSPQEGDTEAFF. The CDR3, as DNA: TGCGCCAGCAGCCCCCAGGAGGGGGACACTGAAGCTTTCTTT.

The CDR3 region is CASSPGPEETQYF. In DNA, the CDR3 is TGTGCCAGCAGCCCGGGGCCCGAAGAGACCCAGTACTTC. The rearrangement links TRBV7-9 to TRBJ2-5; D could derive from TRBD1 or TRBD2 (5 bases each). Germline CDR1 is SEHNR and CDR2 is FQNEAQ (reference sequence). V lost 5 bases to trimming and J lost 3 bases, with 10 bases between them. This CDR3 contains 13 residues.

The CDR3 reads CSAGTSGRPSYNEQFF. The CDR3 DNA is TGCAGTGCTGGGACTAGCGGGCGACCCTCCTACAATGAGCAGTTCTTC. V usage is TRBV20-1 and J usage is TRBJ2-1; TRBD2 aligns across 12 bases. The germline CDR1 and CDR2 sequences are DFQATT and SNEGSKA (reference sequence). V trimming: 5 bases; J trimming: 0 bases; junction bases outside the gene matches: 5. This CDR3 contains 16 residues.

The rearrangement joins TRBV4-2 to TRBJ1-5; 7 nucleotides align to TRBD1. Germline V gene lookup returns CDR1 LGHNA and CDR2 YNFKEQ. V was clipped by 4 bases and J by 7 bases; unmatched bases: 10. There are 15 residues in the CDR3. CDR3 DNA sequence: TGTGCCAGCAGCCCAAGGACAGGCCCGGGCCAGCCCCAGCATTTT. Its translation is CASSPRTGPGQPQHF.

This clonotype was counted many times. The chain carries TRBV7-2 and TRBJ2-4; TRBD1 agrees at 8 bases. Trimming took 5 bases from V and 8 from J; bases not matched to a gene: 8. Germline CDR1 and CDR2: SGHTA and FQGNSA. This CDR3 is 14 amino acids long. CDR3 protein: CASSRDRGGDIQYF. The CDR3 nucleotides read TGTGCCAGCAGCCGCGACAGGGGCGGAGACATTCAGTACTTC.

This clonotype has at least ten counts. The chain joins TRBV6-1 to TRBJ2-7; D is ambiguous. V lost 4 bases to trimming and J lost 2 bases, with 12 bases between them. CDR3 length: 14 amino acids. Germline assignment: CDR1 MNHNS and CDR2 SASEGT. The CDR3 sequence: CASSAPATTYEQYF. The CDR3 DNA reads TGTGCCAGCAGTGCCCCGGCTACTACCTACGAGCAGTACTTC.

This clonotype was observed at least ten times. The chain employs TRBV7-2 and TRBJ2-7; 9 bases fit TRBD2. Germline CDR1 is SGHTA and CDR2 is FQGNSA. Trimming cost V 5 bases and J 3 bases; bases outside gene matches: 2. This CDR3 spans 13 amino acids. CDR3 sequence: CASSKAGGYEQYF. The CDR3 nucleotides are TGTGCCAGCAGCAAAGCGGGGGGCTACGAGCAGTACTTC.

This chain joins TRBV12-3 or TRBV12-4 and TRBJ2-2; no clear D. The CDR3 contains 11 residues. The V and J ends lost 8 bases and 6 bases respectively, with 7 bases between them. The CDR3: CASPGPGELFF. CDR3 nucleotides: TGTGCCAGCCCTGGCCCCGGGGAGCTGTTTTTT.

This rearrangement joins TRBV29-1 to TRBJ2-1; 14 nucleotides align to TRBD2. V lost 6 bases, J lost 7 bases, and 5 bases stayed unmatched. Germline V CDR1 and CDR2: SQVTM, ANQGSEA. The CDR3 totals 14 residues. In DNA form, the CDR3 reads TGCAGCGTGACTAGCGGGGGGGCCAGAAATGAGCAGTTCTTC. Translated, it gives CSVTSGGARNEQFF.

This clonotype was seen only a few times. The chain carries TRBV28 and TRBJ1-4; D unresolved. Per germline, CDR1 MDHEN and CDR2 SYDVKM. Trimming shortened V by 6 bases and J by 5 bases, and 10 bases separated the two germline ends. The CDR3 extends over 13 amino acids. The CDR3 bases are TGTGCCAGCAGGCGGTCCGGGAATGAAAAACTGTTTTTT. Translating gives CASRRSGNEKLFF.

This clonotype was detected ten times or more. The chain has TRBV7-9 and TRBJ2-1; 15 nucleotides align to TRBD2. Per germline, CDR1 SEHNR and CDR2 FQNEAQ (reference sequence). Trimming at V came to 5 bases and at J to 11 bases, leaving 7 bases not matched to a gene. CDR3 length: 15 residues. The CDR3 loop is CASSEGTSGGRKQFF. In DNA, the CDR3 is TGTGCCAGCAGCGAAGGGACTAGCGGGGGGCGAAAGCAGTTCTTC.

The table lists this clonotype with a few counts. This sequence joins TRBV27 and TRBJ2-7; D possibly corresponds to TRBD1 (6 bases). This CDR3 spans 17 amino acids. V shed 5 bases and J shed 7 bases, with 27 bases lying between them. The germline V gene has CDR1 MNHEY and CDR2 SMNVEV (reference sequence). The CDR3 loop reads CASSPPVYRAGKGEQYF. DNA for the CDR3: TGTGCCAGCAGTCCCCCGGTGTACAGGGCGGGTAAAGGGGAGCAGTACTTC.

CDR3: CASSPSWGTGGMRAFF. The CDR3 coding sequence is TGTGCCAGCAGTCCCTCTTGGGGGACAGGGGGCATGAGAGCTTTCTTT. V usage is TRBV6-1 and J usage is TRBJ1-1; 12 bases map to TRBD1. Trimming took 5 bases from V and 10 from J; bases not matched to a gene: 14. The CDR3 spans 16 residues. Germline values: CDR1 MNHNS, CDR2 SASEGT.